This T cell receptor beta chain was sequenced during a study of cytomegalovirus exposure and HLA in healthy donors. V was pared by 2 bases and J by 7 bases, with 26 bases of the junction left unmatched. Germline assignment: CDR1 MNHNS and CDR2 SASEGT. This CDR3 has 20 residues. PCR primers comprised 60 Vbeta and 13 Jbeta primers. TCRdb's copy holds only in-frame clones and misses some; the assay was immunoSEQ multiplex PCR. The sample comprises 150,000 to 190,000 clones, roughly 82% of which are singletons, and under 7.5% rests with the top ten. In the case of this clone: As yet, its antigen is unknown.

General study points: Looking again later, the authors saw that most CMV-associated TCR beta chains seemed HLA-restricted.

The source is a woman between 50 and 59 years old in good health and CMV-seropositive. V gene TRBV6-1 combines with J gene TRBJ2-7, with 7 bases aligning to TRBD1. Sequencing was done on a sample of PBMCs. CDR3 DNA sequence: TGTGCCAGCAGTGAAACCGTGTCAGCTGGGTCCGGGACAGTTAGAACAGAGCAGTACTTC. It yields the protein CASSETVSAGSGTVRTEQYF.